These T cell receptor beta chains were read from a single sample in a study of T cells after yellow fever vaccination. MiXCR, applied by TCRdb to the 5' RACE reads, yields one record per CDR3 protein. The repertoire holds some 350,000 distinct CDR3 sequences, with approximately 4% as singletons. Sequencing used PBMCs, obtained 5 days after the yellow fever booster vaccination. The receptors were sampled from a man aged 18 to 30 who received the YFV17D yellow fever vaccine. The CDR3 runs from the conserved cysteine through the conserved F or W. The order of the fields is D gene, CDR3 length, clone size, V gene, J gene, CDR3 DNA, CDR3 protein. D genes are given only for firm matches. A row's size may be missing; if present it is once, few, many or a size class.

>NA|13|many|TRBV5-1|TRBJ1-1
TGCGCCAGCACCCTACAGGGTGACACTGAAGCTTTCTTT
CASTLQGDTEAFF
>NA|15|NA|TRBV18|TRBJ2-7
TGTGCCAGCTCACCTGGGTCGTCGGGTTCCTACGAGCAGTACTTC
CASSPGSSGSYEQYF
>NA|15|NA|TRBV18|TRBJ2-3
TGTGCCAGCTCCCCGGTGGGCAGACACACAGATACGCAGTATTTT
CASSPVGRHTDTQYF
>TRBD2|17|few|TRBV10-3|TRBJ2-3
TGTGCCATCAAAACCCACACTAGCGGGGGAAGCACAGATACGCAGTATTTT
CAIKTHTSGGSTDTQYF
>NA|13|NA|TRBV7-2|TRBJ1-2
TGTGCCAGCAGCTTAAGGCCTAACTATGGCTACACCTTC
CASSLRPNYGYTF
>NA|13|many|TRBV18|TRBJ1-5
TGTGCCAGCTCACCAGGAAGCAATCAGCCCCAGCATTTT
CASSPGSNQPQHF
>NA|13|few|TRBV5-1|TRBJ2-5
TGCGCCAGCAGGGCAGGGGCACGGGAGACCCAGTACTTC
CASRAGARETQYF
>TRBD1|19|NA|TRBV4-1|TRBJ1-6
TGCGCCAGCAGCCATCGAGGGAGGGGGCGAGTAGGGGATAATTCACCCCTCCACTTT
CASSHRGRGRVGDNSPLHF
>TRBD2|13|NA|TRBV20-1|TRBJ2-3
TGCAGTGCTAGAGCACTAGCGGGGGGAACGCAGTATTTT
CSARALAGGTQYF
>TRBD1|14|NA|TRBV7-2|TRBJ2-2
TGTGCCAGCAGCAACCGGGACAGGGCCGGGGAGCTGTTTTTT
CASSNRDRAGELFF
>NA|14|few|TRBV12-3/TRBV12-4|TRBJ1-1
TGTGCCAGCAGAGGTAAACCCTCGGAAACTGAAGCTTTCTTT
CASRGKPSETEAFF
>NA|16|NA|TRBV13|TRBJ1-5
TGTGCCAGCAGCTTAGGCCCAGGGACAAGGGCACAGCCCCAGCATTTT
CASSLGPGTRAQPQHF
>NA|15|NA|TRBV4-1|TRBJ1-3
TGCGCCAGCAGCCAACTTGCGGGACTTGGAAACACCATATATTTT
CASSQLAGLGNTIYF
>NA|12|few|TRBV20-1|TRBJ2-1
TGCAGTGCTCCCAACCAGGGGAATGAGCAGTTCTTC
CSAPNQGNEQFF
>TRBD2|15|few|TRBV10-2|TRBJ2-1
TGCGCCAGCAGTGGATTGGGGGGGACTTACAATGAGCAGTTCTTC
CASSGLGGTYNEQFF
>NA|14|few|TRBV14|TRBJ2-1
TGTGCCAGCAGCACCCCGGAGTCCTACAATGAGCAGTTCTTC
CASSTPESYNEQFF
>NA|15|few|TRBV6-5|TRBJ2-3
TGTGCCAGCAGTTCCGCGGGGGCGGGGACAGATACGCAGTATTTT
CASSSAGAGTDTQYF
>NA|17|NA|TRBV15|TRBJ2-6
TGTGCCACCAGCAGAGGGGACGGGGGCTCTGGGGCCAACGTCCTGACTTTC
CATSRGDGGSGANVLTF
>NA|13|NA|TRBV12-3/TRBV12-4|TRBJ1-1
TGTGCCAGCAGTTTACCGTGGGGAACTGAAGCTTTCTTT
CASSLPWGTEAFF
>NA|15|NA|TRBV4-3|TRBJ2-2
TGCGCCAGCAGCCAAGTAGTGGGCGACACCGGGGAGCTGTTTTTT
CASSQVVGDTGELFF
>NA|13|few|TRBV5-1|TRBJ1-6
TGCGCCACCACGCCAGGGAACGGATCACCCCTCCACTTT
CATTPGNGSPLHF
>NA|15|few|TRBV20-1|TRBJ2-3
TGCAGTTCGCCGTCCATGGGTCCCAACACAGATACGCAGTATTTT
CSSPSMGPNTDTQYF
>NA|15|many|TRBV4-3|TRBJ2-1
TGCGCCAGCAGCCAAGATCTCGGGGGACGGGGTGAGCAGTTCTTC
CASSQDLGGRGEQFF
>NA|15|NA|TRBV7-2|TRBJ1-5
TGTGCCAGCAGCTTAGTGAAGAGCGGCAATCAGCCCCAGCATTTT
CASSLVKSGNQPQHF
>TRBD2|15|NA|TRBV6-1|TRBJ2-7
TGTGCCAGCGGACGGACTAGCGGGGCGACCTACGAGCAGTACTTC
CASGRTSGATYEQYF
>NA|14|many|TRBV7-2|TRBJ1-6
TGTGCCAGCAGCTTAGTTGGGGTTCCTTCACCCCTCCACTTT
CASSLVGVPSPLHF
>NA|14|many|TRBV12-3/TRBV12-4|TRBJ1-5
TGTGCCAGCAGTTCCCAGGGTGGGGCTCAGCCCCAGCATTTT
CASSSQGGAQPQHF
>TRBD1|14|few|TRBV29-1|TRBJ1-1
TGCAGCGTTGAGGCTTCGACAGGGGGGACTGAAGCTTTCTTT
CSVEASTGGTEAFF
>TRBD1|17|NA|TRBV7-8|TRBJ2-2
TGTGCCAGCAGCCAACTATCCTACAGGGGATTTAACGGGGAGCTGTTTTTT
CASSQLSYRGFNGELFF
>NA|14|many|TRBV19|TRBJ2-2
TGTGCCAGTAGTATTTTAGACCACACCGGGGAGCTGTTTTTT
CASSILDHTGELFF
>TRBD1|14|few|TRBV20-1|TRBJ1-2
TGCAGTGCTAGAAATAACAGGGGGAACTATGGCTACACCTTC
CSARNNRGNYGYTF
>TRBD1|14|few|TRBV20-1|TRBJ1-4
TGCAGTGCTAGAGATAACAGGGGATCTGAAAAACTGTTTTTT
CSARDNRGSEKLFF
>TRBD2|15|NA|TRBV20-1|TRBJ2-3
TGCAGTGCTGGGACTAGCGGGGGGGTCACAGATACGCAGTATTTT
CSAGTSGGVTDTQYF
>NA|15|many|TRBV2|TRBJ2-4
TGTGCCAGCAGTGTCATGGGGGCGGCCCGCAACATTCAGTACTTC
CASSVMGAARNIQYF
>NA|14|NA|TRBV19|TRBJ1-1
TGTGCCAGTAGTCCCACAATCATGATATCGGAAGCTTTCTTT
CASSPTIMISEAFF
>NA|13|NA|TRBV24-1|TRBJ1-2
TGTGCTCGAACAGGGAAATGCGGTCATGGCTACACCTTC
CARTGKCGHGYTF
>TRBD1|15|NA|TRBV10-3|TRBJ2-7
TGTGCCATCAGTGAGTCTGGACAGGGGTTCTACGAGCAGTACTTC
CAISESGQGFYEQYF
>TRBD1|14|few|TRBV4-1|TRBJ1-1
TGCGCCAGCAGCCACCTCGGACAGGGTGTTGAAGCTTTCTTT
CASSHLGQGVEAFF
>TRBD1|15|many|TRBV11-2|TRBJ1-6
TGTGCCAGCAGACGCAGACAGGGCGGGAATTCACCCCTCCACTTT
CASRRRQGGNSPLHF
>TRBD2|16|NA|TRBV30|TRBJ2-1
TGTGCCTGGAGTGTAGGCGAGCGGGGGGGCCGGGGTGAGCAGTTCTTC
CAWSVGERGGRGEQFF
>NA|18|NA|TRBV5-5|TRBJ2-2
TGTGCCAGCAGCCTCCTCTCGGGTGGGGGTTGGAACACCGGGGAGCTGTTTTTT
CASSLLSGGGWNTGELFF
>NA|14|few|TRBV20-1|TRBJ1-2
TGCAGTGCTAGCGGGGACTTACCTTCGCGTGGCTACACCTTC
CSASGDLPSRGYTF
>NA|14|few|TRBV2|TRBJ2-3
TGTGCCCACCCCGGAGGGGGGAGCACAGATACGCAGTATTTT
CAHPGGGSTDTQYF
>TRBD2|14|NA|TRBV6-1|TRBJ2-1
TGTGCCAGCAGGAGCGGGGGGGACAGCAATGAGCAGTTCTTC
CASRSGGDSNEQFF
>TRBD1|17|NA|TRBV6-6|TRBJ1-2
TGTGCCAGCAGTTACCCCCGGACAGGGGGGGCTGTGAGAAGAGACACCTTC
CASSYPRTGGAVRRDTF
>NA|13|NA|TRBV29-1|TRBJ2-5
TGCAGCGTTTGGGAGGGGGCATCGGAGACCCAGTACTTC
CSVWEGASETQYF
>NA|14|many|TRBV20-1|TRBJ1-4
TGCAGTGCTAGACCAGCCATAGAGAATGAAAAACTGTTTTTT
CSARPAIENEKLFF
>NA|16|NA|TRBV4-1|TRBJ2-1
TGCGCCAGCAGCCCGAATCCCGGGACCCATTACAATGAGCAGTTCTTC
CASSPNPGTHYNEQFF
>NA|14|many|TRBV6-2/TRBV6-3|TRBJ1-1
TGTGCCAGCAGTTACTGGCCGGGGATCACTGAAGCTTTCTTT
CASSYWPGITEAFF
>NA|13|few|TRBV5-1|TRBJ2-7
TGCGCCAGCAGCTTTGGGCAGAGAGAAGAGCAGTACTTC
CASSFGQREEQYF